What follows are 8 T cell receptor beta chains derived from one specimen sequenced in a study of blood T cell repertoires in COVID-19. The protocol was immunoSEQ multiplex PCR, while the TCRdb copy is restricted to in-frame clones and leaves out a portion. The profile shows about 230,000 clones, 84% of them singletons. Sequencing was carried out using peripheral blood. Receptors originate from a woman older than 75 with active or convalescent COVID-19.

The CDR3 loop is CASSSGTWRNEQFF. The DNA for the CDR3 is TGTGCCAGCAGTTCCGGGACTTGGAGGAATGAGCAGTTCTTC. The chain links TRBV28 to TRBJ2-1, with D possibly matching TRBD2 (6 bases). This CDR3 contains 14 residues. Germline V gene lookup returns CDR1 MDHEN and CDR2 SYDVKM. Trimming cost V 4 bases and J 7 bases, with 14 bases left between them.

The V call is TRBV18, the J call TRBJ1-1, with unresolved D. Germline CDR1 reads KGHSH; CDR2 reads LQKENI. There are 14 residues in the CDR3. Trimming stripped 0 bases from V and 0 bases from J, with 5 bases between. The CDR3, as DNA: TGTGCCAGCTCACCACCCGTCGTGAACACTGAAGCTTTCTTT. Its protein is CASSPPVVNTEAFF.

This sequence joins TRBV19 and TRBJ2-5; 7 nucleotides match TRBD2. Unmatched junction bases numbered 2, after V lost 4 bases and J lost 3 bases. CDR1 and CDR2 from the germline V gene are LNHDA and SQIVND (reference sequence). This CDR3 has 13 amino acids. For the CDR3, the DNA is TGTGCCAGTAGTAGTACTAGCGAAGAGACCCAGTACTTC. Translated, it gives CASSSTSEETQYF.

The chain couples TRBV18 to TRBJ1-1; possibly TRBD1 for D (6 bases). With 4 bases removed from V and 1 base from J, the gap between germline ends came to 19 bases. The CDR3 is made up of 17 amino acids. The germline gives CDR1 KGHSH, CDR2 LQKENI. CDR3: CASSLDVLGGRNTEAFF. In nucleotides, the CDR3 is TGTGCCAGCTCACTAGATGTTCTAGGGGGTAGGAACACTGAAGCTTTCTTT.

The J gene is TRBJ2-3, the V gene TRBV9; TRBD2 agrees at 9 bases. After removal of 2 bases from V and 1 base from J, the junction contained 2 bases not matched to a gene. CDR1 and CDR2 (germline): SGDLS, YYNGEE. The CDR3 covers 15 residues. CDR3 nucleotides: TGTGCCAGCAGCGTCTGGACTAGCGGCACAGATACGCAGTATTTT. Protein: CASSVWTSGTDTQYF.

The chain employs TRBV6-6 and TRBJ1-2, with TRBD1 as a possible D gene (6 bases). The V end lost 7 bases, the J end lost 2 bases, and 14 bases lay between the germline ends. Germline assignment: CDR1 MNHNY and CDR2 SVGAGI (reference sequence). CDR3 length: 14 residues. CDR3 sequence reads: CASTSGTPNYGYTF. The CDR3 DNA is TGTGCCAGCACCAGCGGGACACCCAACTATGGCTACACCTTC.

The chain has TRBV7-3 and TRBJ2-1; TRBD2 agrees at 15 bases. The germline gives CDR1 SGHTA, CDR2 FQGTGA. The CDR3 sequence is 15 residues long. V lost 5 bases, J lost 8 bases, and 4 bases stayed unmatched. Written as DNA, the CDR3 is TGTGCCAGCAGCCTGGGACTAGCGGGAGGTTATGAGCAGTTCTTC. This translates into CASSLGLAGGYEQFF.

V gene TRBV7-2 combines with J gene TRBJ2-1, with a weak D call TRBD1 (5 bases). Trimming took off 1 base at V and 10 bases at J, with 17 bases between the two ends. The CDR3 covers 15 residues. Germline V gives CDR1 SGHTA, CDR2 FQGNSA. The CDR3 DNA follows: TGTGCCAGCAGCTTAGGTAGCAGACAGATTGGCGAGCAGTTCTTC. It is translated as CASSLGSRQIGEQFF.